Given below is one T cell receptor beta chain in context. What it binds is unknown. The entry originates in a study of cytomegalovirus exposure and HLA in healthy donors. Overall study findings and caveats: Among the sequence variants, a highly shared cluster was likely an artifact of sequencing.

Germline V CDR1 and CDR2: GTSNPN, SVGIG (reference sequence). The CDR3 extends over 13 amino acids. V shed 1 base and J 7 bases; nucleotides not matched to a gene: 0. This PCR relied on a set of 60 Vbeta primers and 13 Jbeta primers. TCRdb's copy holds only in-frame clones and misses some; the assay was immunoSEQ multiplex PCR. Of more than 150,000 clones in the sample, roughly four fifths were seen once. The sample consisted of PBMCs. V is TRBV30 and J is TRBJ1-6; 8 nucleotides agree with TRBD1. This TCR came from a man over 45 in good health and CMV-seronegative. The CDR3 DNA is TGTGCCTGGAGTGGACAGGGGAATTCACCCCTCCACTTT. Protein sequence: CAWSGQGNSPLHF.